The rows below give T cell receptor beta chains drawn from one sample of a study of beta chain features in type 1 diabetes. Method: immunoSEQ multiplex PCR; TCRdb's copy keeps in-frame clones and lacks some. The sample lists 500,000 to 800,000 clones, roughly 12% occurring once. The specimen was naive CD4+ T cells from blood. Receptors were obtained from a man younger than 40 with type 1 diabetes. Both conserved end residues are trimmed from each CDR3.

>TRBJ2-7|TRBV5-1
ASSFSSSYEQY
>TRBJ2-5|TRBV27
ASSLSLGAQETQY
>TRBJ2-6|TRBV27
ASGPLRTGANVLT
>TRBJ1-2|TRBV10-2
ASSEGTRSGYT
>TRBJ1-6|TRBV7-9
ASSPTGTGNSPLH
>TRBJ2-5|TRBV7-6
ASSLAEETQY
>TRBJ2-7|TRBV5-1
ASSGDRGYYEQY
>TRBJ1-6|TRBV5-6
ASSFRTGNSPLH
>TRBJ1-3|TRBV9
ASSVDPGGSGNTIY
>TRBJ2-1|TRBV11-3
ASSTGGEQF
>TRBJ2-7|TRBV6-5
ASSFYRGRYEQY